The rows below give T cell receptor beta chains drawn from one sample of a study of blood T cell repertoires in COVID-19. The protocol was immunoSEQ multiplex PCR, while the TCRdb copy is restricted to in-frame clones and leaves out a portion. The table lists about 200,000 clones, about 80% of them singletons. The specimen sequenced was peripheral blood. Receptors originate from a human donor with acute or convalescent COVID-19. The donor label of this sample is uncertain. CDR3s include the opening cysteine and the closing phenylalanine or tryptophan. The D gene is left open where the match is weak. Clone size is stated in some rows and not others, as once, few, many or a class when expanded.

v_call	d_call	clone_size	j_call	cdr3_aa	cdr3_nt
TRBV2	TRBD1	-	TRBJ1-1	CASSLQGRTEAFF	TGTGCCAGCAGCTTACAGGGGAGGACTGAAGCTTTCTTT
TRBV5-4	TRBD1	-	TRBJ2-5	CASSSDRVGTQYF	TGTGCCAGCAGCTCCGACAGGGTCGGGACCCAGTACTTC
TRBV24-1	TRBD2	-	TRBJ2-5	CATSDGGLAGLETQYF	TGTGCCACCAGTGATGGAGGACTAGCGGGGCTAGAGACCCAGTACTTC
TRBV7-9	TRBD1	once	TRBJ1-2	CASSLGEQLTGSNYGYTF	TGTGCCAGCAGCTTAGGGGAGCAGTTGACAGGGTCTAACTATGGCTACACCTTC
TRBV29-1	-	-	TRBJ2-3	CSVWRDSDTQYF	TGCAGCGTTTGGCGGGATTCAGATACGCAGTATTTT
TRBV7-2	TRBD1	-	TRBJ1-5	CASSLAGGINQPQHF	TGTGCCAGCAGCTTAGCAGGGGGCATCAATCAGCCCCAGCATTTT
TRBV9	-	-	TRBJ2-6	CASSPRGGSGANVLTF	TGTGCCAGCAGCCCGAGGGGGGGCTCTGGGGCCAACGTCCTGACTTTC
TRBV18	TRBD1	-	TRBJ2-2	CASRKQTGRTGELFF	TGTGCCAGTCGGAAACAGACAGGGCGTACCGGGGAGCTGTTTTTT
TRBV6-2/TRBV6-3	TRBD1	once	TRBJ2-2	CASIYGTVTGELFF	TGTGCCAGCATTTACGGGACAGTCACCGGGGAGCTGTTTTTT
TRBV3-1/TRBV3-2	TRBD1	-	TRBJ1-2	CASSNRGANYGYTF	TGTGCCAGCAGCAACAGGGGAGCTAACTATGGCTACACCTTC
TRBV28	-	-	TRBJ1-2	CASSLVAGGYTF	TGTGCCAGCAGTTTGGTTGCGGGAGGCTACACCTTC
TRBV10-3	-	-	TRBJ1-5	CAISLGGGNQPQHF	TGTGCCATCAGCCTAGGGGGGGGCAATCAGCCCCAGCATTTT
TRBV7-9	TRBD1	-	TRBJ1-2	CASSLITGTGRGGYTF	TGTGCCAGCAGCTTAATCACCGGGACAGGGAGAGGAGGCTACACCTTC
TRBV5-8	TRBD2	-	TRBJ2-3	CASSLVWREAQDTQYF	TGTGCCAGCAGCTTGGTATGGCGGGAGGCCCAAGATACGCAGTATTTT
TRBV5-1	-	-	TRBJ2-2	CASSLASSNTGELFF	TGCGCCAGCAGCTTGGCCAGTTCGAACACCGGGGAGCTGTTTTTT
TRBV9	-	once	TRBJ2-4	CASSVGGGSKNIQYF	TGTGCCAGCAGCGTAGGTGGAGGAAGCAAAAACATTCAGTACTTC
TRBV3-1/TRBV3-2	-	-	TRBJ1-1	CASSQTKGAAMNTEAFF	TGTGCCAGCAGCCAAACGAAAGGGGCGGCTATGAACACTGAAGCTTTCTTT
TRBV7-8	TRBD1	many	TRBJ1-5	CASSSLLGTGGLGSKPQHF	TGTGCCAGCAGCTCGCTCCTCGGGACAGGGGGCCTTGGTAGCAAGCCCCAGCATTTT
TRBV27	TRBD1	few	TRBJ1-5	CASRYGTGRDQPQHF	TGTGCCAGCAGATATGGGACAGGGAGGGATCAGCCCCAGCATTTT
TRBV28	-	-	TRBJ2-7	CASSLSTPRGRGLYF	TGTGCCAGCAGTTTATCGACCCCCCGGGGGAGAGGGCTGTACTTC
TRBV7-2	-	-	TRBJ1-6	CASSLAYRTSPLHF	TGTGCCAGCAGCTTGGCTTATCGCACCTCACCCCTCCACTTT
TRBV11-2	-	-	TRBJ2-2	CASSLGGKNTGELFF	TGTGCCAGCAGCTTAGGCGGGAAGAACACCGGGGAGCTGTTTTTT
TRBV28	-	-	TRBJ1-2	CASSLREVNYGYTF	TGTGCCAGCAGTTTACGGGAGGTTAACTATGGCTACACCTTC
TRBV14	TRBD1	-	TRBJ2-1	CASSHDRGREQFF	TGTGCCAGCAGCCATGACAGGGGGCGTGAGCAGTTCTTC
TRBV19	TRBD2	-	TRBJ2-5	CASSSGSRETQYF	TGTGCCAGTAGTAGCGGGAGTCGTGAGACCCAGTACTTC
TRBV7-2	TRBD2	-	TRBJ2-3	CASSTPSGSTDTQYF	TGTGCCAGCAGCACCCCTAGCGGGAGCACAGATACGCAGTATTTT
TRBV28	-	-	TRBJ1-4	CASRSGTLANEKLFF	TGTGCCAGCAGATCAGGGACATTAGCTAATGAAAAACTGTTTTTT
TRBV30	TRBD1	-	TRBJ2-7	CASGQGAYEQYF	TGTGCATCGGGACAGGGGGCTTACGAGCAGTACTTC
TRBV18	TRBD1	-	TRBJ2-7	CASSQGQGAFYEQYF	TGTGCCAGCTCCCAGGGACAGGGGGCCTTCTACGAGCAGTACTTC
TRBV2	-	-	TRBJ2-2	CASSVGPGELFF	TGTGCCAGCAGTGTCGGTCCCGGGGAGCTGTTTTTT
TRBV7-2	TRBD1	-	TRBJ2-6	CASRGTGVSGANVLTF	TGTGCCAGCAGGGGGACAGGTGTATCTGGGGCCAACGTCCTGACTTTC
TRBV4-3	-	-	TRBJ2-5	CASSQEEGLTQYF	TGCGCCAGCAGCCAAGAGGAGGGGCTGACCCAGTACTTC
TRBV27	-	-	TRBJ1-6	CASSPVVWRVGSSYNSPLHF	TGTGCCAGCAGCCCGGTTGTTTGGCGGGTTGGGAGCTCCTATAATTCACCCCTCCACTTT
TRBV18	TRBD2	-	TRBJ2-7	CASSPLAGGDEQYF	TGTGCCAGCTCACCTCTAGCGGGAGGTGACGAGCAGTACTTC
TRBV24-1	TRBD1	few	TRBJ1-6	CATSDFPEQGANSPLHF	TGTGCCACCAGTGATTTCCCGGAGCAGGGGGCGAATTCACCCCTCCACTTT
TRBV7-2	-	-	TRBJ2-5	CASSLLGRETQYF	TGTGCCAGCAGCTTGTTGGGGAGAGAGACCCAGTACTTC
TRBV5-4	-	-	TRBJ2-3	CASSSTPGYRADTQYF	TGTGCCAGCAGCTCAACGCCCGGTTACAGGGCAGATACGCAGTATTTT
TRBV4-3	TRBD2	-	TRBJ2-1	CASSREAGGPNEQFF	TGCGCCAGCAGTCGCGAGGCGGGAGGGCCGAATGAGCAGTTCTTC
TRBV9	TRBD2	-	TRBJ2-3	CASSSSGTSGRTDTQYF	TGTGCCAGCAGCTCTTCCGGGACTAGCGGAAGGACAGATACGCAGTATTTT
TRBV27	TRBD1	-	TRBJ1-1	CASKRVGGQPHTEAFF	TGTGCCAGCAAGAGAGTTGGGGGACAGCCACACACTGAAGCTTTCTTT
TRBV7-9	-	-	TRBJ1-1	CASSPTALNTEAFF	TGTGCCAGCAGTCCGACAGCGCTGAACACTGAAGCTTTCTTT
TRBV5-1	TRBD1	many	TRBJ1-2	CASRRYRDRAYGYTF	TGCGCCAGCAGGAGATACCGGGACAGGGCCTATGGCTACACCTTC
TRBV18	TRBD1	once	TRBJ2-2	CASSLRGQATGELFF	TGTGCCAGCTCACTTAGGGGGCAGGCGACCGGGGAGCTGTTTTTT
TRBV9	-	-	TRBJ1-6	CASSVGGSGEALHF	TGTGCCAGCAGCGTAGGAGGGTCCGGGGAGGCCCTCCACTTT
TRBV7-2	TRBD2	-	TRBJ2-3	CASSLRGRLADTQYF	TGTGCCAGCAGCTTACGCGGGAGACTTGCAGATACGCAGTATTTT
TRBV28	-	-	TRBJ2-7	CASTLRLVGEQYF	TGTGCCAGCACCCTTCGACTAGTAGGCGAGCAGTACTTC
TRBV29-1	TRBD2	few	TRBJ2-7	CSVRLAGVVYEQYF	TGCAGCGTTCGCCTAGCGGGAGTCGTCTACGAGCAGTACTTC
TRBV12-3/TRBV12-4	-	-	TRBJ1-3	CASSPQGNTIYF	TGTGCCAGCAGCCCCCAAGGAAACACCATATATTTT
TRBV10-3	-	-	TRBJ2-3	CAITPTGDTQYF	TGTGCCATCACCCCTACCGGAGATACGCAGTATTTT
TRBV23-1	-	-	TRBJ1-4	CASSLGGREKLFF	TGCGCCAGCAGTCTAGGGGGACGGGAAAAACTGTTTTTT
TRBV3-1/TRBV3-2	-	-	TRBJ1-2	CASSQGVEGGYGYTF	TGTGCCAGCAGCCAAGGGGTGGAGGGTGGCTATGGCTACACCTTC
TRBV30	-	-	TRBJ2-2	CAWALNTGELFF	TGTGCCTGGGCACTAAACACCGGGGAGCTGTTTTTT
TRBV18	TRBD1	-	TRBJ1-2	CASSPEGASGPPTF	TGTGCCAGCTCACCGGAGGGGGCCAGCGGTCCTCCCACCTTC
TRBV27	TRBD2	few	TRBJ2-2	CASTPGLAGTGELFF	TGTGCCAGCACCCCGGGACTAGCGGGAACCGGGGAGCTGTTTTTT
TRBV7-2	TRBD1	-	TRBJ1-4	CASSRTGPNEKLFF	TGTGCCAGCAGCCGGACAGGCCCTAATGAAAAACTGTTTTTT
TRBV24-1	-	-	TRBJ2-3	CATSGARGSTDTQYF	TGTGCCACCAGTGGGGCCAGGGGTAGTACAGATACGCAGTATTTT